This T cell receptor beta chain was recovered during a study of cytomegalovirus exposure and HLA in healthy donors. Findings and caveats of the study: The classifier was said to identify cytomegalovirus status with high specificity and sensitivity.

Regarding this clone: Its matching antigen is unknown.

Amplification used 60 Vbeta primers and 13 Jbeta primers. Clones were read by immunoSEQ multiplex PCR, and TCRdb kept only the in-frame ones, dropping some. The sample carries 85,000 to 100,000 clones, roughly 76% recorded once. In germline, CDR1 is LGHNA, CDR2 YSLEER. This CDR3 contains 14 residues. The ends were cut back, 5 bases at V and 5 bases at J, with 10 bases in the middle. The J gene is TRBJ1-6, the V gene TRBV4-3, with a tentative D call TRBD1 (5 bases). The sequence came from a human donor in good health. What was sequenced was PBMCs. CDR3 protein: CASSDRLNNSPLHF. CDR3 nucleotide sequence: TGCGCCAGCAGCGACAGACTGAATAATTCACCCCTCCACTTT.